This TCR beta chain was identified during a study of cytomegalovirus exposure and HLA in healthy donors. The study, taken as a whole, reports: High sensitivity and specificity were reportedly achieved when the classifier diagnosed cytomegalovirus status. Across donors, most TCRs were seen rarely, yet some public ones were widespread.

This clone was counted a single time. The antigen is not known. The CDR3 length is 16 residues. Germline CDR1 SGHAT, CDR2 FQNNGV. The V segment lost 3 bases and the J segment 4 bases; nucleotides outside the gene matches: 9. 60 Vbeta and 13 Jbeta primers were used in PCR. TCRdb's table, derived via immunoSEQ multiplex PCR, lists solely in-frame clones and lacks some. The sample has some 57,000 clones, less than 85% seen once. The TCR sequence derives from a woman between 25 and 40 years old in good health and CMV-seronegative. Specimen: PBMCs. The gene calls are TRBV11-2 and TRBJ2-5, with 9 bases identical to TRBD1. The CDR3 region is CASSFYTGGLAETQYF. As DNA, the CDR3 is TGTGCCAGCAGCTTCTATACAGGGGGCTTGGCAGAGACCCAGTACTTC. Full variable domain (rest looked up from reference TRBV11-2 and TRBJ2-5): EAGVAQSPRYKIIEKRQSVAFWCNPISGHATLYWYQQILGQGPKLLIQFQNNGVVDDSQLPKDRFSAERLKGVDSTLKIQPAKLEDSAVYLCASSFYTGGLAETQYFGPGTRLLVL.